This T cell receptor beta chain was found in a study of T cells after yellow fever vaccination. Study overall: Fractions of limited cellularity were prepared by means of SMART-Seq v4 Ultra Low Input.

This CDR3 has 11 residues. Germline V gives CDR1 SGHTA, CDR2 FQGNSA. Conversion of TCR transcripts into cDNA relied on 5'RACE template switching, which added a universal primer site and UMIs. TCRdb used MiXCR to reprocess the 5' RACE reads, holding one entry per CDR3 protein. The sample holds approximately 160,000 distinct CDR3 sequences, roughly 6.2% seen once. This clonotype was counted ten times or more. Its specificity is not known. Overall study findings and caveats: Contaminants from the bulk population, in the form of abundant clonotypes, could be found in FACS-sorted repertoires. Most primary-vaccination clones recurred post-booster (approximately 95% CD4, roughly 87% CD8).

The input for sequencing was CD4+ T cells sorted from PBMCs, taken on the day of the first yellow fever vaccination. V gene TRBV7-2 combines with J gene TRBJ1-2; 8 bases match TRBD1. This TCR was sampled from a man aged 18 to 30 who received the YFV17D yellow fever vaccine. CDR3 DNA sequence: TGTGGGACAGGGAGTACCTATGGCTACACCTTC. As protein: CGTGSTYGYTF.